Presented here are 7 T cell receptor beta chains from one specimen sequenced in a study of vaccination and CD4 T cells after COVID-19. Treatment meaning: approximately nine-day PBMC culture with coronavirus spike peptide pools or control peptides (ViraFEST assay). Investigators obtained the unexposed donor's CD4+ T cells before the COVID-19 pandemic (2011-2018). Cultured CD4+ T cell DNA underwent sequencing with the Oncomine TCR Beta short-read assay. Via MiXCR, TCRdb re-called the PCR reads, giving one row per CDR3 protein. The table includes roughly 7,200 distinct CDR3 sequences, 33% detected once. The antigens for these receptors are not known. Material: CD4+ T cells from blood, cultured in vitro. The receptor set was obtained from a human donor in good health.

The chain recombines TRBV2 with TRBJ1-1, with 11 bases lining up with TRBD1. Germline trimming cut 6 bases from V and 10 bases from J; bases unmatched to any gene: 7. In germline, CDR1 is SNHLY, CDR2 FYNNEI. The CDR3 is 13 amino acids. The chain's CDR3 is CASSPRTGGLAFF. The CDR3 DNA reads as TGTGCCAGCAGCCCTAGGACAGGGGGCCTAGCTTTCTTT.

This clonotype has more than one count but fewer than ten. The chain uses TRBV6-1 and TRBJ2-7; possibly TRBD1 for D (6 bases). The CDR3 is made up of 15 amino acids. Trimming removed 10 bases at V and 1 base at J, with 20 bases between. Germline lookup yields CDR1 MNHNS and CDR2 SASEGT. The CDR3 loop is CATREQGIGSYEQYF. CDR3 in DNA: TGTGCCACGCGAGAACAGGGTATAGGGTCCTACGAGCAGTACTTC.

The chain combines TRBV7-9 with TRBJ2-3; TRBD2 agrees at 9 bases. Germline-derived CDR1 and CDR2 are SEHNR and FQNEAQ (reference sequence). The CDR3 runs to 16 residues. Trimming at V came to 4 bases and at J to 2 bases, leaving 7 bases not matched to a gene. The chain's CDR3 is CASSSWTSAYTDTQYF. The CDR3 DNA reads TGTGCCAGCAGCTCCTGGACTAGCGCATACACAGATACGCAGTATTTT.

The DNA of the CDR3 is TGTGCCACCAGCACGGGACACGGCAATCAGCCCCAGCATTTT. This gives the protein CATSTGHGNQPQHF. V is TRBV15 and J is TRBJ1-5, with D possibly TRBD1 on 6 matching bases. CDR3 length: 14 residues. Germline CDR1 is LNHNV and CDR2 is YYDKDF (reference sequence). The germline V and J ends were trimmed by 4 bases and 2 bases, with 9 bases remaining between them. Using reference TRBV15 and TRBJ1-5 for the parts outside the CDR3, the full variable domain is DAMVIQNPRYQVTQFGKPVTLSCSQTLNHNVMYWYQQKSSQAPKLLFHYYDKDFNNEADTPDNFQSRRPNTSFCFLDIRSPGLGDTAMYLCATSTGHGNQPQHFGDGTRLSIL.

The chain employs TRBV20-1 and TRBJ2-7, with D tentatively TRBD2 (5 bases). This CDR3 has 15 residues. V dropped 4 bases and J dropped 7 bases, with 23 bases sitting between them. Germline lookup yields CDR1 DFQATT and CDR2 SNEGSKA (reference sequence). CDR3 in amino acids: CSAIRFGVHRSEQYF. CDR3 nucleotide sequence: TGCAGTGCTATAAGATTCGGGGTTCATCGGTCTGAGCAGTACTTC.

This clonotype was seen more than once but under ten times. The chain employs TRBV5-1 and TRBJ1-5, with 8 bases aligning to TRBD1. The germline V gene encodes CDR1 SGHRS and CDR2 YFSETQ. The length of the CDR3 is 13 residues. The ends lost 5 bases at V and 5 bases at J; junction bases unmatched: 3. The CDR3 loop reads CASRDRDYQPQHF. DNA of the CDR3: TGCGCCAGCAGGGACAGGGATTATCAGCCCCAGCATTTT.

The chain uses TRBV12-3 or TRBV12-4 and TRBJ2-7; D unresolved. The CDR3 totals 12 residues. V lost 6 bases to trimming and J lost 2 bases, with 8 bases between them. The DNA of the CDR3 is TGTGCCAGCAGCATACGAGCCTACGAGCAGTACTTC. Its translation is CASSIRAYEQYF.